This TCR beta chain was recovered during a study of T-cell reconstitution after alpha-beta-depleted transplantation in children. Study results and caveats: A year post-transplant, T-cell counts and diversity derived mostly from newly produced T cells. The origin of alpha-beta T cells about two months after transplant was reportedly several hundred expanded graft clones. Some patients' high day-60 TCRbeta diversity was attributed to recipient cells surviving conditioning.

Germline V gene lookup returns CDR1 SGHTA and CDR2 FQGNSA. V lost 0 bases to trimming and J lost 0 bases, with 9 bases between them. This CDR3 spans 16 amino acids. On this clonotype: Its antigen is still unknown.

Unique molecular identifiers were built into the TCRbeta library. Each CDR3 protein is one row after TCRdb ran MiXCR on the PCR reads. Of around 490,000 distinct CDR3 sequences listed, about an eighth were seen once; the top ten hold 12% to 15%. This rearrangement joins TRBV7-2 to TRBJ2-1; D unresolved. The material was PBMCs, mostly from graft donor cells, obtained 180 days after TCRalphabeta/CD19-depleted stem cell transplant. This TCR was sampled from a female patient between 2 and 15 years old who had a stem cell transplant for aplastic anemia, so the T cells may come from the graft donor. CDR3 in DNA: TGTGCCAGCAGCTTAGCAGTGCGAACCTCCTACAATGAGCAGTTCTTC. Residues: CASSLAVRTSYNEQFF.